The rows below give T cell receptor beta chains drawn from one sample of a study of blood T cell repertoires in COVID-19. Profiled with immunoSEQ multiplex PCR; TCRdb holds only in-frame clones, not every one. The data contain approximately 220,000 clones, roughly nine tenths of them singletons. The sequenced sample was PBMCs or T cells enriched from blood (not recorded which). The receptor set was obtained from a woman aged 18-35 years in a cohort exposed to, infected with or recovered from COVID-19 (not recorded which). Both conserved end residues are part of each CDR3. Each record gives: D gene, J gene, V gene, clone size, CDR3 DNA, CDR3 protein. The D gene is left open where the match is weak. The size entry is marked missing in some rows and otherwise reads once, few, many or a size class.

D: TRBD1; J: TRBJ1-5; V: TRBV7-2; size: NA; DNA: TGTGCCAGCAGCTTAGCGGTCAGGGGGCAGGATCAGCCCCAGCATTTT; CDR3: CASSLAVRGQDQPQHF
D: TRBD1; J: TRBJ2-7; V: TRBV28; size: NA; DNA: TGTGCCAGCAGTCCTCCGGGACAGGGGGCGAGGGAGCAGTACTTC; CDR3: CASSPPGQGAREQYF
D: NA; J: TRBJ1-5; V: TRBV7-8; size: NA; DNA: TGTGCCAGCAGCTTAGAGGACAGCACTGGCCAGCCCCAGCATTTT; CDR3: CASSLEDSTGQPQHF
D: TRBD1; J: TRBJ1-2; V: TRBV3-1/TRBV3-2; size: NA; DNA: TGTGCCAGCAGCGCTCGGGACAGCAAAGGAGGCTACACCTTC; CDR3: CASSARDSKGGYTF
D: NA; J: TRBJ1-2; V: TRBV27; size: NA; DNA: TGTGCCAGCAGTTTATCCCCACAGGGATCGCACTATGGCTACACCTTC; CDR3: CASSLSPQGSHYGYTF
D: NA; J: TRBJ2-1; V: TRBV7-3; size: once; DNA: TGTGCCAGCAGAGAACGAGGGGGTGAGCAGTTCTTC; CDR3: CASRERGGEQFF
D: NA; J: TRBJ2-6; V: TRBV5-1; size: NA; DNA: TGCGCCAGCAGCTTGGCGACGTGGGCGCAAGGTGGGGCCAACGTCCTGACTTTC; CDR3: CASSLATWAQGGANVLTF
D: TRBD2; J: TRBJ2-7; V: TRBV5-6; size: NA; DNA: TGTGCCAGCAGCCCCGGGACTAGCGGGAGCGGCACCTACGAGCAGTACTTC; CDR3: CASSPGTSGSGTYEQYF
D: NA; J: TRBJ1-6; V: TRBV5-1; size: NA; DNA: TGCGCCAGCAGCATATTGGACAGCTATAATTCACCCCTCCACTTT; CDR3: CASSILDSYNSPLHF
D: TRBD1; J: TRBJ2-1; V: TRBV7-8; size: once; DNA: TGTGCCAGCACCAAGAGGCAGGGGGTTTGGCATGAGCAGTTCTTC; CDR3: CASTKRQGVWHEQFF
D: TRBD2; J: TRBJ2-1; V: TRBV5-4; size: NA; DNA: TGTGCCAGCAGCCAAAGCGGGGCGTCCTACAATGAGCAGTTCTTC; CDR3: CASSQSGASYNEQFF
D: TRBD2; J: TRBJ2-3; V: TRBV3-1/TRBV3-2; size: NA; DNA: TGTGCCAGCAGCCAAAGTCTAGCGGAAGATACGCAGTATTTT; CDR3: CASSQSLAEDTQYF
D: NA; J: TRBJ2-1; V: TRBV24-1; size: NA; DNA: TGTGCCACCAGTGATTTGGGTCCGGACACAGGTAATGAGCAGTTCTTC; CDR3: CATSDLGPDTGNEQFF
D: NA; J: TRBJ2-7; V: TRBV28; size: few; DNA: TGTGCCAGCAGTTCGACTGCCTACGAGCAGTACTTC; CDR3: CASSSTAYEQYF
D: TRBD2; J: TRBJ2-1; V: TRBV28; size: NA; DNA: TGTGCCAGCTCTCCCGGGACTAGCAGCTACAATGAGCAGTTCTTC; CDR3: CASSPGTSSYNEQFF
D: TRBD2; J: TRBJ2-7; V: TRBV19; size: NA; DNA: TGTGCCAGTAGTATAGCGGGAGGCTCCTACGAGCAGTACTTC; CDR3: CASSIAGGSYEQYF
D: NA; J: TRBJ1-6; V: TRBV7-8; size: NA; DNA: TGTGCCAGCAGCTTAATCCAGGCCGGGGTAGATTCACCCCTCCACTTT; CDR3: CASSLIQAGVDSPLHF
D: NA; J: TRBJ1-6; V: TRBV28; size: NA; DNA: TGTGCCAGCAGTTCGGGGGGAGTTAATTCACCCCTCCACTTT; CDR3: CASSSGGVNSPLHF
D: TRBD1; J: TRBJ1-6; V: TRBV5-5; size: NA; DNA: TGTGCCAGCAGCTTTAGTATGGGACAGAATTCACCCCTCCACTTT; CDR3: CASSFSMGQNSPLHF
D: NA; J: TRBJ1-2; V: TRBV12-3/TRBV12-4; size: NA; DNA: TGTGCCAGCAGCCCGGACAGCTACTATGGCTACACCTTC; CDR3: CASSPDSYYGYTF
D: TRBD1; J: TRBJ2-7; V: TRBV7-6; size: NA; DNA: TGTGCCAGCAGCTCAGAACCCGGGACAGGGAAGATTTACGAGCAGTACTTC; CDR3: CASSSEPGTGKIYEQYF
D: TRBD1; J: TRBJ1-3; V: TRBV5-6; size: NA; DNA: TGTGCCAGCAGCTGGACAGGGTTCGGAAACACCATATATTTT; CDR3: CASSWTGFGNTIYF
D: NA; J: TRBJ1-1; V: TRBV18; size: NA; DNA: TGTGCCAGCTCACAGGGGCCAGGCACTGAAGCTTTCTTT; CDR3: CASSQGPGTEAFF
D: NA; J: TRBJ2-1; V: TRBV28; size: NA; DNA: TGTGCCAGCAAGGTCGGGACCGGAGGGCAAAATGAGCAGTTCTTC; CDR3: CASKVGTGGQNEQFF
D: TRBD2; J: TRBJ2-3; V: TRBV6-5; size: once; DNA: TGTGCCACCCTTATTAGCGGGAGAGATACGCAGTATTTT; CDR3: CATLISGRDTQYF
D: NA; J: TRBJ1-1; V: TRBV14; size: NA; DNA: TGTGCCAGCAGCCAAGGACTGCTGGGGAACACTGAAGCTTTCTTT; CDR3: CASSQGLLGNTEAFF
D: TRBD1; J: TRBJ1-1; V: TRBV29-1; size: NA; DNA: TGCAGCGTTTCACAGGACAGGTTGAACACTGAAGCTTTCTTT; CDR3: CSVSQDRLNTEAFF
D: TRBD2; J: TRBJ2-3; V: TRBV7-2; size: NA; DNA: TGTGCCAGCAGCCTAGCGGGGGGGAGCACAGATACGCAGTATTTT; CDR3: CASSLAGGSTDTQYF
D: TRBD1; J: TRBJ2-1; V: TRBV5-6; size: NA; DNA: TGTGCCAGCAGCCCCGGGACAGGGGTATACAATGAGCAGTTCTTC; CDR3: CASSPGTGVYNEQFF